The 15 T cell receptor beta chains presented below share a single source sample, sequenced in a study of PD-L1 blockade in urothelial cancer. TCRdb keeps only in-frame clones here, not all; method: immunoSEQ multiplex PCR. The sample lists about 38,000 clones, around 88% occurring once. Time point: peripheral blood 6 weeks after treatment start. This sample comprised PBMCs, obtained around atezolizumab (anti-PD-L1) treatment. The receptors here all came from a man aged 55 to 70 with urothelial cancer.

This clone has a handful of counts. The chain joins TRBV11-2 to TRBJ1-1; D remains ambiguous. Germline CDR1 SGHAT, CDR2 FQNNGV. The length of the CDR3 is 12 residues. V was clipped by 1 base and J by 7 bases, with 7 bases between them. The CDR3 region is CASSLVGGEAFF. The CDR3 DNA reads TGTGCCAGCAGCTTAGTCGGCGGTGAAGCTTTCTTT. Using reference TRBV11-2 and TRBJ1-1 for the parts outside the CDR3, the full variable domain is EAGVAQSPRYKIIEKRQSVAFWCNPISGHATLYWYQQILGQGPKLLIQFQNNGVVDDSQLPKDRFSAERLKGVDSTLKIQPAKLEDSAVYLCASSLVGGEAFFGQGTRLTVV.

Points on this clone: The sample has other DNA sequences that encode this CDR3 too. The CDR3 coding sequence is TGCGCCAGCAGCCTGGGGGGGGTTAGCACAGATACGCAGTATTTT. This codes for CASSLGGVSTDTQYF. The rearrangement uses TRBV5-1 and TRBJ2-3; 7 bases line up with TRBD2. This CDR3 is built from 15 residues. Per the germline V gene, CDR1 is SGHRS and CDR2 is YFSETQ. Germline trimming cut 4 bases from V and 0 bases from J; bases unmatched to any gene: 5.

The chain employs TRBV30 and TRBJ1-1, with D maybe TRBD1 (6 bases). Trimming took off 5 bases at V and 5 bases at J, with 15 bases between the two ends. The CDR3 consists of 13 residues. Germline CDR1 GTSNPN, CDR2 SVGIG (reference sequence). CDR3 loop: CAWSSRGFTEAFF. The CDR3, as DNA: TGTGCCTGGTCGAGCAGGGGATTTACTGAAGCTTTCTTT.

This clone was detected a few times. V gene TRBV7-3 combines with J gene TRBJ2-2, with 12 nucleotides matching TRBD2. This CDR3 comprises 15 residues. The germline gives CDR1 SGHTA, CDR2 FQGTGA. Trimming at V came to 5 bases and at J to 7 bases, leaving 5 bases not matched to a gene. The CDR3 here is CASSLTSGGNGELFF. For the CDR3, the DNA is TGTGCCAGCAGCCTGACTAGCGGGGGTAACGGGGAGCTGTTTTTT.

The CDR3 spells CASSYTTDSGANVLTF. DNA for the CDR3: TGTGCCAGCAGTTATACGACAGACTCTGGGGCCAACGTCCTGACTTTC. This chain connects TRBV6-5 to TRBJ2-6, with D possibly TRBD1 on 5 matching bases. Trimming took off 3 bases at V and 0 bases at J, with 9 bases between the two ends. Germline V gene sequence: CDR1 MNHEY, CDR2 SVGAGI. The CDR3 is 16 residues long.

Here the CDR3 reads CAWSVLANYGYTF. CDR3 bases: TGTGCCTGGAGTGTATTAGCTAACTATGGCTACACCTTC. This sequence joins TRBV30 and TRBJ1-2; D not resolved. Germline lookup yields CDR1 GTSNPN and CDR2 SVGIG (reference sequence). The CDR3 is 13 amino acids. The V end lost 0 bases, the J end lost 0 bases, and 5 bases lay between the germline ends.

The V and J genes are TRBV5-1 and TRBJ2-7, with TRBD1 as a possible D gene (5 bases). V lost 0 bases, J lost 5 bases, and 15 bases lay in between. Germline V gene data show CDR1 as SGHRS and CDR2 as YFSETQ. CDR3 length equals 15 residues. The CDR3 loop reads CASSLVQGRDHEQYF. CDR3 in DNA: TGCGCCAGCAGCTTGGTCCAGGGCAGAGACCACGAGCAGTACTTC.

The chain employs TRBV6-5 and TRBJ2-1; D gene ambiguous. This CDR3 has 15 amino acids. The germline V gene has CDR1 MNHEY and CDR2 SVGAGI. V gave up 4 bases and J gave up 0 bases, with 10 bases separating them. CDR3 in amino acids: CASSFRPNSYNEQFF. CDR3 nucleotides: TGTGCCAGCAGTTTCAGGCCGAACTCCTACAATGAGCAGTTCTTC.

The chain combines TRBV9 with TRBJ1-1; no definite D call. CDR1 is SGDLS and CDR2 is YYNGEE in the germline V gene. The CDR3 length is 14 residues. V lost 2 bases and J 4 bases, leaving 12 bases between the germline ends. The DNA for the CDR3 is TGTGCCAGCAGCGTCGACACTGTTCGCACTGAAGCTTTCTTT. Residues: CASSVDTVRTEAFF.

CDR3 sequence (DNA): TGCGCCAGCAGCCAAGAGGGTAGCGGGATCCAAGAGACCCAGTACTTC. Encoded protein: CASSQEGSGIQETQYF. This rearrangement joins TRBV4-1 to TRBJ2-5; 8 bases are a match to TRBD2. The CDR3 totals 16 residues. V was pared by 0 bases and J by 1 base, with 4 bases of the junction left unmatched. CDR1 is MGHRA and CDR2 is YSYEKL in the germline V gene.

The chain links TRBV7-6 to TRBJ2-5, with 7 nucleotides matching TRBD2. CDR3 size: 18 residues. V shed 1 base and J 2 bases; nucleotides not matched to a gene: 13. CDR1 and CDR2 (germline): SGHVS, FNYEAQ. This CDR3 is CASSLVTGASGAQETQYF. Written as DNA, the CDR3 is TGTGCCAGCAGCTTAGTTACTGGTGCCAGCGGGGCACAAGAGACCCAGTACTTC. Filled out from reference TRBV7-6 and TRBJ2-5, the complete variable domain reads GAGVSQSPRYKVTKRGQDVALRCDPISGHVSLYWYRQALGQGPEFLTYFNYEAQQDKSGLPNDRFSAERPEGSISTLTIQRTEQRDSAMYRCASSLVTGASGAQETQYFGPGTRLLVL.

The rearrangement joins TRBV7-2 to TRBJ1-1; 7 positions agree with TRBD1. Germline lookup yields CDR1 SGHTA and CDR2 FQGNSA. V was pared by 5 bases and J by 10 bases, with 13 bases of the junction left unmatched. This CDR3 has 14 residues. The CDR3 DNA sequence: TGTGCCAGCAGCCAACTCCGGACAGGAAGAGCAGCTTTCTTT. Translation: CASSQLRTGRAAFF.

The chain carries TRBV2 and TRBJ2-1, with D perhaps TRBD2 (6 bases). CDR1 SNHLY and CDR2 FYNNEI come from the germline V gene. Trimming took off 0 bases at V and 3 bases at J, with 6 bases between the two ends. The CDR3 is 14 residues long. The CDR3 reads CASSEARDYNEQFF. CDR3 DNA: TGTGCCAGCAGTGAAGCGCGGGACTACAATGAGCAGTTCTTC.

This clone was counted once. The V call is TRBV6-1, the J call TRBJ1-2; 10 nucleotides align to TRBD1. This CDR3 has 15 residues. The J segment lost 4 bases and the V segment lost 9 bases, leaving 11 bases of the junction unmatched. The germline CDR1 and CDR2 sequences are MNHNS and SASEGT. The CDR3 here is CASSGQGRVIYGYTF. The CDR3 bases are TGTGCCAGTTCGGGACAGGGGCGAGTTATCTATGGCTACACCTTC.

The genes are TRBV9 and TRBJ2-1; no firm D call. In germline, CDR1 is SGDLS, CDR2 YYNGEE. The CDR3 runs 13 residues. Trimming stripped 0 bases from V and 4 bases from J, with 5 bases between. CDR3 sequence: CASSVARYNEQFF. The CDR3 DNA is TGTGCCAGCAGCGTAGCCAGGTACAATGAGCAGTTCTTC.